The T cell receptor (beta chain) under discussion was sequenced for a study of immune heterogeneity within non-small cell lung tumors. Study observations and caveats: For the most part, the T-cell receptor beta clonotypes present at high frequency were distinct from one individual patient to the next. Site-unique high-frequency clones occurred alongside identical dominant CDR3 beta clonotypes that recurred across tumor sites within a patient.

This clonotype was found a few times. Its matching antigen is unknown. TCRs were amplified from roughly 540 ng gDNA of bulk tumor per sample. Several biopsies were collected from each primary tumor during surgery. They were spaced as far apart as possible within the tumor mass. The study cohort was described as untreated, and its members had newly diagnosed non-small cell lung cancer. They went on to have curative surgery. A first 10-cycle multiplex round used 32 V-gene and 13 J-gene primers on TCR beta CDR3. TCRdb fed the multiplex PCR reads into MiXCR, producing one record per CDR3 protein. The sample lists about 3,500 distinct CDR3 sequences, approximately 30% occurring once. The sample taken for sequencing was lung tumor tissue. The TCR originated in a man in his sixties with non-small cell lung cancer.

The CDR3 bases are TGTGCCAGCAGCCACCCAGATTCACCCCTCCACTTT. Its translation is CASSHPDSPLHF. This chain links TRBV3-1 with TRBJ1-6; D not resolved. From germline, CDR1 is LGHDT and CDR2 YNNKEL (reference sequence). V lost 3 bases, J lost 8 bases, and 5 bases lay in between. The CDR3 is made up of 12 amino acids.